These 17 T cell receptor beta chains were all obtained from the same sample, sequenced in a study of beta chain features in type 1 diabetes. Expressed TCRB transcripts were sequenced, since all the RNA that had been isolated was reverse transcribed. Profiling relied on immunoSEQ multiplex PCR, and the TCRdb table lists in-frame clones only, not all of them. The sample has 200,000 to 250,000 clones, around 14% seen once. Which antigens these TCRs recognize remains unknown. Whole-study results and caveats: Shorter TCRB CDR3s, moderately but significantly so, marked every one of the four CD4+ subsets in Type 1 diabetes patients.

Sequenced material: naive CD4+ T cells from blood. The receptors here all came from a man aged 30 to 39 with type 1 diabetes.

The V gene is TRBV28, the J gene TRBJ2-7; D possibly corresponds to TRBD1 (6 bases). The CDR3 has 13 residues. Germline loops: CDR1 MDHEN, CDR2 SYDVKM. V was shortened by 5 bases and J by 2 bases, with 10 bases between the two germline ends. In DNA form, the CDR3 reads TGTGCCAGCAGTGCAGACAGGACCTACGAGCAGTACTTC. As protein: CASSADRTYEQYF.

The V call is TRBV19, the J call TRBJ2-1, with TRBD2 matching 9 bases. V shed 5 bases and J 4 bases; nucleotides not matched to a gene: 6. Germline loops: CDR1 LNHDA, CDR2 SQIVND (reference sequence). This CDR3 region has 15 residues. CDR3 region: CASSPSGKGYNEQFF. As DNA, the CDR3 is TGTGCCAGTAGTCCTAGCGGGAAGGGATACAATGAGCAGTTCTTC.

This clone was seen more than once but under ten times. The V call is TRBV29-1, the J call TRBJ1-2; D not resolved. Germline values: CDR1 SQVTM, CDR2 ANQGSEA. The CDR3 sequence is 11 residues long. Trimming pared 5 bases from V and 2 bases from J, leaving 6 bases between. This CDR3 reads CSVFRNYGYTF. The CDR3 DNA is TGCAGCGTTTTCAGGAACTATGGCTACACCTTC.

This chain links TRBV7-2 with TRBJ2-5; the D gene is possibly TRBD1 (5 bases). The CDR3 totals 13 residues. Trimming removed 5 bases from V and 4 bases from J, with 11 bases in between. Germline loops: CDR1 SGHTA, CDR2 FQGNSA. The CDR3 bases are TGTGCCAGCAGCGTCTCTAGGGGAGAGACCCAGTACTTC. It translates to CASSVSRGETQYF.

This clone has just a few counts. The chain uses TRBV18 and TRBJ2-7; D remains unclear. Germline V lookup: CDR1 KGHSH, CDR2 LQKENI. The V and J ends lost 2 bases and 7 bases respectively, with 9 bases between them. This CDR3 contains 12 residues. The CDR3 region has the DNA TGTGCCAGCTCACCAGCAGGCCGGGAGCAGTACTTC. Encoded protein: CASSPAGREQYF. The full variable domain, in which reference TRBV18 and TRBJ2-7 provide the parts outside the CDR3, is NAGVMQNPRHLVRRRGQEARLRCSPMKGHSHVYWYRQLPEEGLKFMVYLQKENIIDESGMPKERFSAEFPKEGPSILRIQQVVRGDSAAYFCASSPAGREQYFGPGTRLTVT.

This clone was observed a few times. The chain couples TRBV7-9 to TRBJ2-1, with 7 bases matching TRBD2. This CDR3 spans 14 amino acids. The trim removed 3 bases at V and 6 bases at J, leaving 5 bases unmatched. Looked up from germline, CDR1 is SEHNR and CDR2 is FQNEAQ (reference sequence). The CDR3 loop reads CASSFNGLGNEQFF. CDR3 nucleotides: TGTGCCAGCAGCTTTAACGGACTAGGCAATGAGCAGTTCTTC.

This clone appeared a few times. The chain combines TRBV5-6 with TRBJ2-2; D might be TRBD1 (5 bases). CDR1 is SGHDT, CDR2 YYEEEE, per germline. The V end was cut by 3 bases, the J end by 4 bases, with 10 bases between. This CDR3 contains 14 residues. DNA for the CDR3: TGTGCCAGCAGCTCTCAGGGATCCACCGGGGAGCTGTTTTTT. Translated: CASSSQGSTGELFF.

This clone turned up a few times. V and J are TRBV5-1 and TRBJ2-2; TRBD2 is a possible D gene (5 bases). Per germline, CDR1 SGHRS and CDR2 YFSETQ. The germline V and J ends were trimmed by 1 base and 5 bases, with 15 bases remaining between them. The CDR3 runs 16 residues. CDR3 region: CASSLTGFDITGELFF. The CDR3 coding sequence is TGCGCCAGCAGCTTGACGGGGTTCGACATAACCGGGGAGCTGTTTTTT. The entire variable domain, with the rest obtained from reference TRBV5-1 and TRBJ2-2, is as follows: KAGVTQTPRYLIKTRGQQVTLSCSPISGHRSVSWYQQTPGQGLQFLFEYFSETQRNKGNFPGRFSGRQFSNSRSEMNVSTLELGDSALYLCASSLTGFDITGELFFGEGSRLTVL.

The chain employs TRBV30 and TRBJ1-2, with 10 nucleotides matching TRBD1. The CDR3 is 14 amino acids. Trimming took 5 bases from V and 6 from J; bases not matched to a gene: 9. The germline V gene has CDR1 GTSNPN and CDR2 SVGIG (reference sequence). The CDR3 bases are TGTGCCTGGCGGGACAGGGGCCGAGGTCATGGCTACACCTTC. This encodes CAWRDRGRGHGYTF.

There are a few counts of this clone. This chain links TRBV30 with TRBJ1-4; D not resolved. Trimming took 0 bases from V and 3 from J, leaving 5 bases between them. This CDR3 is built from 13 residues. Germline lookup yields CDR1 GTSNPN and CDR2 SVGIG (reference sequence). In DNA form, the CDR3 reads TGTGCCTGGAGTGTTAACTCTAATGAAAAACTGTTTTTT. This translates into CAWSVNSNEKLFF.

This clone was observed a few times. The chain carries TRBV9 and TRBJ2-3; perhaps TRBD2 as D (6 bases). CDR1 is SGDLS and CDR2 is YYNGEE in the germline V gene. The CDR3 covers 15 residues. The V and J ends lost 0 bases and 5 bases respectively, with 13 bases between them. Here the CDR3 DNA reads TGTGCCAGCAGCGTAGGAGGGGAGGTCGGAGATACGCAGTATTTT. It yields the protein CASSVGGEVGDTQYF.

In its sample, this clone was seen a few times. The chain joins TRBV19 to TRBJ1-1, with TRBD1 matching 9 bases. J was trimmed by 7 bases and V by 5 bases; bases with no gene match: 5. The CDR3 sequence is 13 residues long. The V gene's germline CDR1 is LNHDA and CDR2 SQIVND (reference sequence). The chain's CDR3 is CASSGSTGGEAFF. CDR3 coding DNA: TGTGCCAGTAGTGGATCGACAGGGGGTGAAGCTTTCTTT.

The rearrangement uses TRBV7-8 and TRBJ1-4; D unresolved. Trimming shortened V by 5 bases and J by 8 bases, and 15 bases separated the two germline ends. This CDR3 is built from 14 residues. In germline, CDR1 is SGHVS, CDR2 FQNEAQ. The CDR3 protein is CASSLGPRVEKLFF. In nucleotides, the CDR3 is TGTGCCAGCAGCCTTGGGCCGCGCGTCGAAAAACTGTTTTTT.

The V gene is TRBV29-1, the J gene TRBJ1-2, with 8 bases identical to TRBD1. Per the germline V gene, CDR1 is SQVTM and CDR2 is ANQGSEA. This CDR3 is 13 amino acids long. V was clipped by 6 bases and J by 6 bases; unmatched bases: 9. CDR3 sequence reads: CSVYYQGADGYTF. Written as DNA, the CDR3 is TGCAGCGTGTATTATCAGGGGGCTGATGGCTACACCTTC.

This clone was recorded a few times. An end of the junction does not agree with germline; a read error may underlie this. Other DNA sequences within the sample encode an identical CDR3. The V gene is TRBV11-2, the J gene TRBJ2-6, with 7 bases lining up with TRBD1. This CDR3 contains 15 residues. Germline-derived CDR1 and CDR2 are SGHAT and FQNNGV. CDR3 sequence (DNA): TGTGCCAGCAGCCTAGACAGGGCTGGGGCCAACGTCCTGACTTTC. Protein: CASSLDRAGANVLTF.

This rearrangement joins TRBV30 to TRBJ2-7, with 8 bases that match TRBD1. The germline V gene encodes CDR1 GTSNPN and CDR2 SVGIG (reference sequence). The CDR3 runs 11 residues. With 3 bases clipped from V and 6 bases from J, the junction kept 1 base outside the gene matches. CDR3 in amino acids: CAWSDRGEQYF. In DNA form, the CDR3 reads TGTGCCTGGAGCGACAGGGGCGAGCAGTACTTC. Combining the CDR3 with reference TRBV30 and TRBJ2-7 gives the whole variable domain SQTIHQWPATLVQPVGSPLSLECTVEGTSNPNLYWYRQAAGRGLQLLFYSVGIGQISSEVPQNLSASRPQDRQFILSSKKLLLSDSGFYLCAWSDRGEQYFGPGTRLTVT.

This clone was picked up a small number of times. The CDR3 sequence is CASSQGGLEQYF. The CDR3 DNA reads TGTGCCAGCAGCCAAGGGGGGCTCGAGCAGTACTTC. The chain couples TRBV14 to TRBJ2-7, with a tentative D call TRBD1 (6 bases). V shed 1 base and J shed 6 bases, with 7 bases lying between them. The CDR3 length is 12 residues. Germline V lookup: CDR1 SGHDN, CDR2 FVKESK.